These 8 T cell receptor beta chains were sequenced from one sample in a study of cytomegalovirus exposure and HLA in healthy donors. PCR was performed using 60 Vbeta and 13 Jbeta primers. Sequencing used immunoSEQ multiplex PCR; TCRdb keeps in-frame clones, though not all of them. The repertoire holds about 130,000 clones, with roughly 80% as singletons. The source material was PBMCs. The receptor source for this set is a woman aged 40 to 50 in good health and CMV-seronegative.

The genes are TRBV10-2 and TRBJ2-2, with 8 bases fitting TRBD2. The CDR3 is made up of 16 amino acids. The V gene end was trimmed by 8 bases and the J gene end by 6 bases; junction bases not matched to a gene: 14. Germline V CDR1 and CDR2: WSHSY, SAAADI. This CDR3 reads CASGYYGGALSGELFF. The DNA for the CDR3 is TGCGCCAGCGGGTATTACGGGGGGGCCCTTTCCGGGGAGCTGTTTTTT.

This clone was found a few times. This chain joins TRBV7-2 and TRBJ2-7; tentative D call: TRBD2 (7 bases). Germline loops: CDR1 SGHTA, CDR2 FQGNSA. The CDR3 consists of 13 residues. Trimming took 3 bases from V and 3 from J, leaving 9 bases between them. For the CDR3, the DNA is TGTGCCAGCAGCTTCGGGGGGCACTACGAGCAGTACTTC. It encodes CASSFGGHYEQYF.

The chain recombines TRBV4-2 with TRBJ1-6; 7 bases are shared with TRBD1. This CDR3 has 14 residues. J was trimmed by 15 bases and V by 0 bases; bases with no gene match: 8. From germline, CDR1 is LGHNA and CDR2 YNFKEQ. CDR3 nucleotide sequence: TGTGCCAGCAGCCAAGACCCTCCGGGACAGTACCTCCACTTT. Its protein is CASSQDPPGQYLHF.

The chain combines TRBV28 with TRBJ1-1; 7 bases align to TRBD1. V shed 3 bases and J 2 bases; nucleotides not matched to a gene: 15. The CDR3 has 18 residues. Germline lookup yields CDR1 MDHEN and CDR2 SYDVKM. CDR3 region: CASSFGARGQDLNTEAFF. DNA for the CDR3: TGTGCCAGCAGTTTTGGGGCTAGGGGGCAGGACCTAAACACTGAAGCTTTCTTT.

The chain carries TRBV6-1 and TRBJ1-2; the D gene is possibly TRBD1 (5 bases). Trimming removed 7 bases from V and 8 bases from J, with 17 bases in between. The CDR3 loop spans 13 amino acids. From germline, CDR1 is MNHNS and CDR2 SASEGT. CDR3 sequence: CASIDWGVRGYTF. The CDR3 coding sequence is TGTGCCAGCATCGACTGGGGCGTGCGGGGCTACACCTTC.

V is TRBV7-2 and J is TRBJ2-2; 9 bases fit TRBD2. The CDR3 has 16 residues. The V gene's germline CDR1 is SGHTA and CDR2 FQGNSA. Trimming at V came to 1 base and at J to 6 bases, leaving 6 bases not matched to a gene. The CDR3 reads CASSLVWGTSSGELFF. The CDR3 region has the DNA TGTGCCAGCAGCTTAGTGTGGGGGACTAGCTCCGGGGAGCTGTTTTTT.

The CDR3 region is CASSEIPQGGLYEQYF. CDR3 DNA sequence: TGTGCCAGCAGCGAGATCCCGCAGGGGGGTCTCTACGAGCAGTACTTC. The gene calls are TRBV7-9 and TRBJ2-7, with a possible D match to TRBD1 (7 bases). The CDR3 has 16 residues. Trimming shortened V by 5 bases and J by 3 bases, and 20 bases separated the two germline ends. The V gene's germline CDR1 is SEHNR and CDR2 FQNEAQ (reference sequence).

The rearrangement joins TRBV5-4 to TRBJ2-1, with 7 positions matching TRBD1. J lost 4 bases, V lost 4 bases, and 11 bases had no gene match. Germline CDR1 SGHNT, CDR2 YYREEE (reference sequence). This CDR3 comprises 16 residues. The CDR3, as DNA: TGTGCCAGCAGCCCGAAGACAGGGAGAACTTACAATGAGCAGTTCTTC. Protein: CASSPKTGRTYNEQFF.